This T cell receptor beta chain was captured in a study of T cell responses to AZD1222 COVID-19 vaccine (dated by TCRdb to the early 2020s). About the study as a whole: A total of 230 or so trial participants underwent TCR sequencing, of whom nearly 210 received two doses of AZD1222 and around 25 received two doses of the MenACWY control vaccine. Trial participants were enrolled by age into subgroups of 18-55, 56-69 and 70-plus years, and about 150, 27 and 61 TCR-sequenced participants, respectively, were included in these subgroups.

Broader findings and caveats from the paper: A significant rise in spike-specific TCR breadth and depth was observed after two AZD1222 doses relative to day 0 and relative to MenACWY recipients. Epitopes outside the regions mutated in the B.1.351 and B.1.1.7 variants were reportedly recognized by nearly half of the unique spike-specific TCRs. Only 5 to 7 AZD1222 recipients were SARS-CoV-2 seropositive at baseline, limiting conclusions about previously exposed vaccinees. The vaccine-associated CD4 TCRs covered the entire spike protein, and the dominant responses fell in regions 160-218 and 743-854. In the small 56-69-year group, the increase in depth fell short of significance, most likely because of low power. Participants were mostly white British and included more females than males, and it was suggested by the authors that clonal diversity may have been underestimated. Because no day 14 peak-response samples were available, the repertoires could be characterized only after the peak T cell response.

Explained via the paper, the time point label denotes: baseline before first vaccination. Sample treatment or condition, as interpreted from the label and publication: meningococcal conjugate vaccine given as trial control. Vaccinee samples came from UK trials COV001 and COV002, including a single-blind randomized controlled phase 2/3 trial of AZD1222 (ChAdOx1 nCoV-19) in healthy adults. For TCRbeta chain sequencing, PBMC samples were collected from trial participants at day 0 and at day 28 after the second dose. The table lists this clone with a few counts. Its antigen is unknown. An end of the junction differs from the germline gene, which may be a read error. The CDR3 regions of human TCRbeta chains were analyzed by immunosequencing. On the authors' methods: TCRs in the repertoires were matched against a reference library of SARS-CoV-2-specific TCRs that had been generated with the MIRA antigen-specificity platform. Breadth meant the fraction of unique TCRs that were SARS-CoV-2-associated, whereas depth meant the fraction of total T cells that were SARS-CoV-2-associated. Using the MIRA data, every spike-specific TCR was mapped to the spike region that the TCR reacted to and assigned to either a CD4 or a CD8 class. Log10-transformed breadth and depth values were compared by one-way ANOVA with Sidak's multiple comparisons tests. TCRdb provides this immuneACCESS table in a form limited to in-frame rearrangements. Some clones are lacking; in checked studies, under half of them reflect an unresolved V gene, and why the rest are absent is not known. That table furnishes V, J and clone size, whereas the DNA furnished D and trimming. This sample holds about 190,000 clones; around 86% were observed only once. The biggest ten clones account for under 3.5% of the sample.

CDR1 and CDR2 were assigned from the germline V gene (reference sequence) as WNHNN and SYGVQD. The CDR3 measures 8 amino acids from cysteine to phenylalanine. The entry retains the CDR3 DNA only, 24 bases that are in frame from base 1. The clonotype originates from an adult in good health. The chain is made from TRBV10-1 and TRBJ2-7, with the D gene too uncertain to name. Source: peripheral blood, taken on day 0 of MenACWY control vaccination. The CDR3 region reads CASERNFF. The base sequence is TGCGCCAGCGAAAGAAATTTCTTC.